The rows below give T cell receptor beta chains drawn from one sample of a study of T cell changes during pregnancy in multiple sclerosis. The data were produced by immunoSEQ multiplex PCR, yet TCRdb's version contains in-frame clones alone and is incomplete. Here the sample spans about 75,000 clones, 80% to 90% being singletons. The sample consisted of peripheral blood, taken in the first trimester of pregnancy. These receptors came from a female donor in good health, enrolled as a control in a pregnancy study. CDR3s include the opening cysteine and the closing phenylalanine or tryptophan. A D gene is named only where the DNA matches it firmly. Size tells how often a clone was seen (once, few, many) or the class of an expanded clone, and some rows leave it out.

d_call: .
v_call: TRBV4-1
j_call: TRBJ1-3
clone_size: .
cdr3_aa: CASSQVEGRSGNTIYF
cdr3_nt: TGCGCCAGCAGCCAAGTTGAGGGTCGGTCTGGAAACACCATATATTTT

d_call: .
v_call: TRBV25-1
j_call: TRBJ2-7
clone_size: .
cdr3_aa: CASSGAPYEQYF
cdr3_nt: TGTGCCAGCAGTGGGGCCCCCTACGAGCAGTACTTC

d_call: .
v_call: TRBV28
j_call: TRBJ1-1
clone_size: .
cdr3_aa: CASSSGVGTEAFF
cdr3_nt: TGTGCCAGCAGTTCCGGGGTTGGTACTGAAGCTTTCTTT

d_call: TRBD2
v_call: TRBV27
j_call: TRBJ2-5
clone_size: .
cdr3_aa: CASGGLAAGETQYF
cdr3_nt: TGTGCCAGCGGGGGACTAGCGGCAGGAGAGACCCAGTACTTC

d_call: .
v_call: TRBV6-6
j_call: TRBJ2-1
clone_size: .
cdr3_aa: CASRAGVSGNEQFF
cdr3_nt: TGTGCCAGCAGGGCAGGGGTTTCGGGCAATGAGCAGTTCTTC

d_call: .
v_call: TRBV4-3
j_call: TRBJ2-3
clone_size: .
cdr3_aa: CASSHGGSRTDTQYF
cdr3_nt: TGCGCCAGCAGCCACGGGGGTAGCAGGACAGATACGCAGTATTTT

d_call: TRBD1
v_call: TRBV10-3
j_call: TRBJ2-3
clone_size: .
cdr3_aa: CASEPGQGSGTDTQYF
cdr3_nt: TGTGCCTCGGAGCCTGGACAGGGTAGCGGTACAGATACGCAGTATTTT

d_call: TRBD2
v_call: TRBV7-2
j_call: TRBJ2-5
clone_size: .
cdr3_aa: CASSFRGGETQYF
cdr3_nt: TGTGCCAGCAGCTTCCGCGGGGGAGAGACCCAGTACTTC

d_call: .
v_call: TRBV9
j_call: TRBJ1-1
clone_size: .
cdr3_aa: CASSTRVGTEAFF
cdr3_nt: TGTGCCAGCAGCACCAGGGTGGGCACTGAAGCTTTCTTT

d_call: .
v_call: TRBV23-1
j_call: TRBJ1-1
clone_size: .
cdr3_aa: CASSQPERGAEAFF
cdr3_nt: TGCGCCAGCAGTCAACCTGAACGGGGGGCTGAAGCTTTCTTT

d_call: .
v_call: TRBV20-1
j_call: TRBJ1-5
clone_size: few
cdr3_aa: CSARGEAPQHF
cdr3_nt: TGCAGTGCTAGAGGGGAGGCGCCCCAGCATTTT

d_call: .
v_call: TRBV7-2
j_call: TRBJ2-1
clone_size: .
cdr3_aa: CASSGALEQFF
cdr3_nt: TGTGCCAGCAGCGGAGCCCTTGAGCAGTTCTTC

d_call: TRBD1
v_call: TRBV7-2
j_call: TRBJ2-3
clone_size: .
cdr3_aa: CASSLGTGSDTQYF
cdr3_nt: TGTGCCAGCAGCTTAGGGACAGGGTCCGATACGCAGTATTTT

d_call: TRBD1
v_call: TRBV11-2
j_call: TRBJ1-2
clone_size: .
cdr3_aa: CASSLEPRGIYGYTF
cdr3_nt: TGTGCCAGCAGCTTGGAACCCAGGGGGATCTATGGCTACACCTTC

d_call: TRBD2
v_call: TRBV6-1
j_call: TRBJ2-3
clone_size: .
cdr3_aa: CAIAGGLPNTQYF
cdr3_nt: TGTGCCATAGCGGGAGGCCTTCCGAATACGCAGTATTTT

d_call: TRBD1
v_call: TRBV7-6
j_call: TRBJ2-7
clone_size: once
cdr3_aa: CASSPGQGLYEQYF
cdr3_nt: TGTGCCAGCAGCCCGGGACAGGGTTTATACGAGCAGTACTTC

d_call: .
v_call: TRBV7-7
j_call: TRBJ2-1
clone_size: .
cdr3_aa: CASSLGDSVNEQFF
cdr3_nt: TGTGCTAGCAGCTTAGGGGACTCCGTCAATGAGCAGTTCTTC

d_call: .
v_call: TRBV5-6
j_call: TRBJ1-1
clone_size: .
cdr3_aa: CASSTGQYGPTEAFF
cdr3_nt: TGTGCCAGCAGCACCGGACAGTATGGGCCCACTGAAGCTTTCTTT

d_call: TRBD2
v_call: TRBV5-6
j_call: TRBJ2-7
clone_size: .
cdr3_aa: CASSSLGLATYEQYF
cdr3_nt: TGTGCCAGCAGCTCCCTCGGACTAGCGACCTACGAGCAGTACTTC

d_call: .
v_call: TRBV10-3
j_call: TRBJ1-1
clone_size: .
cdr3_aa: CAISPQGTLNTEAFF
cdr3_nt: TGTGCCATCAGCCCCCAGGGGACCCTGAACACTGAAGCTTTCTTT